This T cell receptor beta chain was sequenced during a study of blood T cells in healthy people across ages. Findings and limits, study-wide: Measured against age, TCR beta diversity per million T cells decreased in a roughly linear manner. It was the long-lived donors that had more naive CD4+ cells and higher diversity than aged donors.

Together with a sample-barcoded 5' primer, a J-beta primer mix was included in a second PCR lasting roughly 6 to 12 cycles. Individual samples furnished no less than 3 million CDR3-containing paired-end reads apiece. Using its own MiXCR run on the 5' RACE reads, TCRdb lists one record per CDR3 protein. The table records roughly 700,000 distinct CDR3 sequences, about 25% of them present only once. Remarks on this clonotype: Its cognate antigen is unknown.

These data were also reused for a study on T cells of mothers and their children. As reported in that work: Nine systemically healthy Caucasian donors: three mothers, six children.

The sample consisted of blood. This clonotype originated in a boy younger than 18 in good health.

CDR3 nucleotides: TGTGCCAGCATCGCCGGGACAGGGGCCTTCAATGAGCAGTTCTTC. Translating it yields CASIAGTGAFNEQFF. The rearrangement uses TRBV12-3 or TRBV12-4 and TRBJ2-1; TRBD1 matches at 10 bases. J lost 6 bases, V lost 7 bases, and 9 bases had no gene match. The CDR3 is 15 amino acids.